This TCR beta chain emerged from a study of radiation and T cells in renal cell carcinoma. Documented time point: blood 4 weeks post-SBRT, at nephrectomy. As to treatment: 15 Gy SBRT to primary tumor, nephrectomy 4 weeks later. The patient's renal cell carcinoma had clear cell pathology. The CDR3 extends over 16 amino acids. V was shortened by 4 bases and J by 6 bases, with 22 bases between the two germline ends. The germline V gene encodes CDR1 MNHNS and CDR2 SASEGT. This clone has a count of ten or more. Its antigen is undetermined. Assay: immunoSEQ multiplex PCR; the TCRdb copy retains only in-frame clones and omits some. Of about 77,000 clones in the sample, around 78% were seen once. Study results and limitations: From baseline, blood top tumor clonotypes peaked at 2 weeks post-radiation.

Source: blood, taken from a patient whose treatment included radiotherapy and nephrectomy. V is TRBV6-1 and J is TRBJ2-7; D is unclear. The TCR sequence derives from a woman aged 60-75 years with renal cell carcinoma. For the CDR3, the DNA is TGTGCCAGCAGTGGTCTTGGACCTACTGGATGGTCCGAGCAGTACTTC. Translation gives CASSGLGPTGWSEQYF.